The entry below describes one TCR beta chain. This CDR3 spans 14 amino acids. V dropped 7 bases and J dropped 6 bases, with 13 bases sitting between them. Germline-derived CDR1 and CDR2 are MNHEY and SVGAGI. The record originates from a study of blood T cell repertoires in COVID-19. Study as a whole: The origin of the acute and convalescent COVID-19 samples was the United States, Italy and Spain.

In the source study's methods: Amplification of reference gene primers provided the estimated nucleated cell counts. The repertoire was sequenced with immunoSEQ multiplex PCR; TCRdb's copy has only in-frame clones and lacks some. That table gives V, J and clone size, and the DNA gave D and trimming. Of under 300,000 clones in the sample, 85% were seen once. Sequencing was done on a sample of peripheral blood. The source is a human donor in a cohort sampled during active COVID-19. The chain uses TRBV6-5 and TRBJ1-6; D is unresolved. CDR3 loop: CASTGNSLNSPLHF. For the CDR3, the DNA is TGTGCCAGCACGGGGAATTCACTTAATTCACCCCTCCACTTT.